The rows below give T cell receptor beta chains drawn from one sample of a study of CD8 T cells in Susac syndrome. MiXCR, applied by TCRdb to the immunoSEQ multiplex PCR reads, yields one record per CDR3 protein. The sample has 160,000 or so distinct CDR3 sequences; roughly 94% are singletons. Source material: CD4+ T cells from PBMCs. Every receptor here comes from a human donor with Susac syndrome. Both conserved end residues are part of each CDR3. The order of the fields is V gene, D gene, J gene, CDR3 length, clone size, CDR3 DNA, CDR3 protein. A D gene is named only where the DNA matches it firmly. Clone size is stated in some rows and not others, as once, few, many or a class when expanded.

v_call: TRBV5-1; d_call: NA; j_call: TRBJ2-3; cdr3_length: 15; clone_size: NA; cdr3_nt: TGCGCCAGCAGCCGCGGCGGACAGAGCACAGATACGCAGTATTTT; cdr3_aa: CASSRGGQSTDTQYF
v_call: TRBV12-3/TRBV12-4; d_call: NA; j_call: TRBJ1-1; cdr3_length: 14; clone_size: NA; cdr3_nt: TGTGCCAGCAGCTTCTCCAGGGAGGGCACTGAAGCTTTCTTT; cdr3_aa: CASSFSREGTEAFF
v_call: TRBV11-2; d_call: NA; j_call: TRBJ2-3; cdr3_length: 12; clone_size: NA; cdr3_nt: TGTGCCAGCAGCTCTCGGGTGGATACGCAGTATTTT; cdr3_aa: CASSSRVDTQYF
v_call: TRBV20-1; d_call: NA; j_call: TRBJ2-1; cdr3_length: 14; clone_size: NA; cdr3_nt: TGCAGTGCTGGACACTTGAGCTCCTACAATGAGCAGTTCTTC; cdr3_aa: CSAGHLSSYNEQFF
v_call: TRBV5-4; d_call: NA; j_call: TRBJ2-5; cdr3_length: 14; clone_size: once; cdr3_nt: TGTGCCAGCAGCCCATCGACATACCAAGAGACCCAGTACTTC; cdr3_aa: CASSPSTYQETQYF
v_call: TRBV4-2; d_call: NA; j_call: TRBJ2-1; cdr3_length: 16; clone_size: NA; cdr3_nt: TGTGCCAGCAGCCAAGATTACGGGGTTGGGTACAATGAGCAGTTCTTC; cdr3_aa: CASSQDYGVGYNEQFF
v_call: TRBV7-2; d_call: TRBD2; j_call: TRBJ2-1; cdr3_length: 17; clone_size: NA; cdr3_nt: TGTGCCAGCAGCTTAGTGCCTAGCGGGGAGCACTACAATGAGCAGTTCTTC; cdr3_aa: CASSLVPSGEHYNEQFF
v_call: TRBV12-3/TRBV12-4; d_call: NA; j_call: TRBJ1-2; cdr3_length: 16; clone_size: NA; cdr3_nt: TGTGCCAGCTCACGAGTCCTCCAGGGGAGGTACTATGGCTACACCTTC; cdr3_aa: CASSRVLQGRYYGYTF
v_call: TRBV27; d_call: TRBD2; j_call: TRBJ2-3; cdr3_length: 14; clone_size: NA; cdr3_nt: TGTGCCAGCGGTAGCGGGGGAGTCACAGATACGCAGTATTTT; cdr3_aa: CASGSGGVTDTQYF
v_call: TRBV5-1; d_call: NA; j_call: TRBJ1-5; cdr3_length: 13; clone_size: NA; cdr3_nt: TGCGCCAGCAGCTTGTCAGTCGATCAGCCCCAGCATTTT; cdr3_aa: CASSLSVDQPQHF
v_call: TRBV20-1; d_call: NA; j_call: TRBJ1-1; cdr3_length: 13; clone_size: NA; cdr3_nt: TGCAGTGCTACCAATTACCGGAACACTGAAGCTTTCTTT; cdr3_aa: CSATNYRNTEAFF
v_call: TRBV7-9; d_call: TRBD1; j_call: TRBJ1-1; cdr3_length: 13; clone_size: NA; cdr3_nt: TGTGCCAGCAGTCCAGGGGGCGAGACTGAAGCTTTCTTT; cdr3_aa: CASSPGGETEAFF
v_call: TRBV3-1; d_call: NA; j_call: TRBJ2-3; cdr3_length: 16; clone_size: NA; cdr3_nt: TGTGCCAGCAGCCAAGATAGTAACAGGATCACAGATACGCAGTATTTT; cdr3_aa: CASSQDSNRITDTQYF
v_call: TRBV20-1; d_call: NA; j_call: TRBJ2-7; cdr3_length: 13; clone_size: once; cdr3_nt: TGCAGTGCCGGGGCAGCCAGCTCCTACGAGCAGTACTTC; cdr3_aa: CSAGAASSYEQYF
v_call: TRBV4-1; d_call: NA; j_call: TRBJ1-1; cdr3_length: 18; clone_size: NA; cdr3_nt: TGCGCCAGCAGCCCTCCCACCCGAAAGCTTATCTTGAACACTGAAGCTTTCTTT; cdr3_aa: CASSPPTRKLILNTEAFF
v_call: TRBV30; d_call: NA; j_call: TRBJ1-2; cdr3_length: 13; clone_size: once; cdr3_nt: TGTGCCTGGAACCTTCAGTGGCAGGGTGGCTACACCTTC; cdr3_aa: CAWNLQWQGGYTF
v_call: TRBV24-1; d_call: NA; j_call: TRBJ1-1; cdr3_length: 11; clone_size: NA; cdr3_nt: TGTGCCACCAGTGTCGGGACTGAAGCTTTCTTT; cdr3_aa: CATSVGTEAFF
v_call: TRBV21-1; d_call: NA; j_call: TRBJ2-7; cdr3_length: 12; clone_size: NA; cdr3_nt: TGTGCCAGCAGCAAAGGCGTGCGCGAGCAGTACTTC; cdr3_aa: CASSKGVREQYF
v_call: TRBV3-1; d_call: TRBD1; j_call: TRBJ1-2; cdr3_length: 14; clone_size: NA; cdr3_nt: TGTGCCAGCAGTTATACAGGGGGCGTTAAAGTCTACACCTTC; cdr3_aa: CASSYTGGVKVYTF
v_call: TRBV20-1; d_call: NA; j_call: TRBJ1-1; cdr3_length: 11; clone_size: NA; cdr3_nt: TGCAGTGCTAGACAGAACACTGAAGCTTTCTTT; cdr3_aa: CSARQNTEAFF
v_call: TRBV3-1; d_call: TRBD2; j_call: TRBJ2-3; cdr3_length: 16; clone_size: NA; cdr3_nt: TGTGCCAGCAGCCACCTAGCGGGGGTTAGGAGCGATACGCAGTATTTT; cdr3_aa: CASSHLAGVRSDTQYF
v_call: TRBV6-2/TRBV6-3; d_call: NA; j_call: TRBJ1-6; cdr3_length: 16; clone_size: NA; cdr3_nt: TGTGCCAGCAGAACCGCGTCGTGGGCCACCAATTCACCCCTCCACTTT; cdr3_aa: CASRTASWATNSPLHF
v_call: TRBV7-2; d_call: NA; j_call: TRBJ1-4; cdr3_length: 14; clone_size: NA; cdr3_nt: TGTGCCAGCAGCTTTCGGACAGCTAATGAAAAACTGTTTTTT; cdr3_aa: CASSFRTANEKLFF
v_call: TRBV5-1; d_call: NA; j_call: TRBJ1-2; cdr3_length: 16; clone_size: NA; cdr3_nt: TGCGCCAGCAGCTTGGATCCGGGACGGGCGGGTTATGGCTACACCTTC; cdr3_aa: CASSLDPGRAGYGYTF
v_call: TRBV20-1; d_call: NA; j_call: TRBJ1-1; cdr3_length: 16; clone_size: NA; cdr3_nt: TGCAGTGCTAGAGATAGGATAGGGGCCGGGAACACTGAAGCTTTCTTT; cdr3_aa: CSARDRIGAGNTEAFF
v_call: TRBV5-4; d_call: NA; j_call: TRBJ2-1; cdr3_length: 14; clone_size: once; cdr3_nt: TGTGCCAGCAGCCCCCTCCCCCGGATGAATGAGCAGTTCTTC; cdr3_aa: CASSPLPRMNEQFF
v_call: TRBV20-1; d_call: TRBD1; j_call: TRBJ1-1; cdr3_length: 16; clone_size: NA; cdr3_nt: TGCAGTGCTAACAGACAGGGGGCGAGAGGGAACACTGAAGCTTTCTTT; cdr3_aa: CSANRQGARGNTEAFF
v_call: TRBV12-3/TRBV12-4; d_call: NA; j_call: TRBJ2-5; cdr3_length: 12; clone_size: NA; cdr3_nt: TGTGCCAGCAGTCTTACCGTGGAGACCCAGTACTTC; cdr3_aa: CASSLTVETQYF
v_call: TRBV6-5; d_call: TRBD1; j_call: TRBJ2-1; cdr3_length: 14; clone_size: NA; cdr3_nt: TGTGCCAGCAGTTACCAGGACAGGGGAGGTGAGCAGTTCTTC; cdr3_aa: CASSYQDRGGEQFF
v_call: TRBV9; d_call: TRBD2; j_call: TRBJ2-5; cdr3_length: 15; clone_size: NA; cdr3_nt: TGTGCCAGCAGCGGAGGGGAGGGGTACCAAGAGACCCAGTACTTC; cdr3_aa: CASSGGEGYQETQYF